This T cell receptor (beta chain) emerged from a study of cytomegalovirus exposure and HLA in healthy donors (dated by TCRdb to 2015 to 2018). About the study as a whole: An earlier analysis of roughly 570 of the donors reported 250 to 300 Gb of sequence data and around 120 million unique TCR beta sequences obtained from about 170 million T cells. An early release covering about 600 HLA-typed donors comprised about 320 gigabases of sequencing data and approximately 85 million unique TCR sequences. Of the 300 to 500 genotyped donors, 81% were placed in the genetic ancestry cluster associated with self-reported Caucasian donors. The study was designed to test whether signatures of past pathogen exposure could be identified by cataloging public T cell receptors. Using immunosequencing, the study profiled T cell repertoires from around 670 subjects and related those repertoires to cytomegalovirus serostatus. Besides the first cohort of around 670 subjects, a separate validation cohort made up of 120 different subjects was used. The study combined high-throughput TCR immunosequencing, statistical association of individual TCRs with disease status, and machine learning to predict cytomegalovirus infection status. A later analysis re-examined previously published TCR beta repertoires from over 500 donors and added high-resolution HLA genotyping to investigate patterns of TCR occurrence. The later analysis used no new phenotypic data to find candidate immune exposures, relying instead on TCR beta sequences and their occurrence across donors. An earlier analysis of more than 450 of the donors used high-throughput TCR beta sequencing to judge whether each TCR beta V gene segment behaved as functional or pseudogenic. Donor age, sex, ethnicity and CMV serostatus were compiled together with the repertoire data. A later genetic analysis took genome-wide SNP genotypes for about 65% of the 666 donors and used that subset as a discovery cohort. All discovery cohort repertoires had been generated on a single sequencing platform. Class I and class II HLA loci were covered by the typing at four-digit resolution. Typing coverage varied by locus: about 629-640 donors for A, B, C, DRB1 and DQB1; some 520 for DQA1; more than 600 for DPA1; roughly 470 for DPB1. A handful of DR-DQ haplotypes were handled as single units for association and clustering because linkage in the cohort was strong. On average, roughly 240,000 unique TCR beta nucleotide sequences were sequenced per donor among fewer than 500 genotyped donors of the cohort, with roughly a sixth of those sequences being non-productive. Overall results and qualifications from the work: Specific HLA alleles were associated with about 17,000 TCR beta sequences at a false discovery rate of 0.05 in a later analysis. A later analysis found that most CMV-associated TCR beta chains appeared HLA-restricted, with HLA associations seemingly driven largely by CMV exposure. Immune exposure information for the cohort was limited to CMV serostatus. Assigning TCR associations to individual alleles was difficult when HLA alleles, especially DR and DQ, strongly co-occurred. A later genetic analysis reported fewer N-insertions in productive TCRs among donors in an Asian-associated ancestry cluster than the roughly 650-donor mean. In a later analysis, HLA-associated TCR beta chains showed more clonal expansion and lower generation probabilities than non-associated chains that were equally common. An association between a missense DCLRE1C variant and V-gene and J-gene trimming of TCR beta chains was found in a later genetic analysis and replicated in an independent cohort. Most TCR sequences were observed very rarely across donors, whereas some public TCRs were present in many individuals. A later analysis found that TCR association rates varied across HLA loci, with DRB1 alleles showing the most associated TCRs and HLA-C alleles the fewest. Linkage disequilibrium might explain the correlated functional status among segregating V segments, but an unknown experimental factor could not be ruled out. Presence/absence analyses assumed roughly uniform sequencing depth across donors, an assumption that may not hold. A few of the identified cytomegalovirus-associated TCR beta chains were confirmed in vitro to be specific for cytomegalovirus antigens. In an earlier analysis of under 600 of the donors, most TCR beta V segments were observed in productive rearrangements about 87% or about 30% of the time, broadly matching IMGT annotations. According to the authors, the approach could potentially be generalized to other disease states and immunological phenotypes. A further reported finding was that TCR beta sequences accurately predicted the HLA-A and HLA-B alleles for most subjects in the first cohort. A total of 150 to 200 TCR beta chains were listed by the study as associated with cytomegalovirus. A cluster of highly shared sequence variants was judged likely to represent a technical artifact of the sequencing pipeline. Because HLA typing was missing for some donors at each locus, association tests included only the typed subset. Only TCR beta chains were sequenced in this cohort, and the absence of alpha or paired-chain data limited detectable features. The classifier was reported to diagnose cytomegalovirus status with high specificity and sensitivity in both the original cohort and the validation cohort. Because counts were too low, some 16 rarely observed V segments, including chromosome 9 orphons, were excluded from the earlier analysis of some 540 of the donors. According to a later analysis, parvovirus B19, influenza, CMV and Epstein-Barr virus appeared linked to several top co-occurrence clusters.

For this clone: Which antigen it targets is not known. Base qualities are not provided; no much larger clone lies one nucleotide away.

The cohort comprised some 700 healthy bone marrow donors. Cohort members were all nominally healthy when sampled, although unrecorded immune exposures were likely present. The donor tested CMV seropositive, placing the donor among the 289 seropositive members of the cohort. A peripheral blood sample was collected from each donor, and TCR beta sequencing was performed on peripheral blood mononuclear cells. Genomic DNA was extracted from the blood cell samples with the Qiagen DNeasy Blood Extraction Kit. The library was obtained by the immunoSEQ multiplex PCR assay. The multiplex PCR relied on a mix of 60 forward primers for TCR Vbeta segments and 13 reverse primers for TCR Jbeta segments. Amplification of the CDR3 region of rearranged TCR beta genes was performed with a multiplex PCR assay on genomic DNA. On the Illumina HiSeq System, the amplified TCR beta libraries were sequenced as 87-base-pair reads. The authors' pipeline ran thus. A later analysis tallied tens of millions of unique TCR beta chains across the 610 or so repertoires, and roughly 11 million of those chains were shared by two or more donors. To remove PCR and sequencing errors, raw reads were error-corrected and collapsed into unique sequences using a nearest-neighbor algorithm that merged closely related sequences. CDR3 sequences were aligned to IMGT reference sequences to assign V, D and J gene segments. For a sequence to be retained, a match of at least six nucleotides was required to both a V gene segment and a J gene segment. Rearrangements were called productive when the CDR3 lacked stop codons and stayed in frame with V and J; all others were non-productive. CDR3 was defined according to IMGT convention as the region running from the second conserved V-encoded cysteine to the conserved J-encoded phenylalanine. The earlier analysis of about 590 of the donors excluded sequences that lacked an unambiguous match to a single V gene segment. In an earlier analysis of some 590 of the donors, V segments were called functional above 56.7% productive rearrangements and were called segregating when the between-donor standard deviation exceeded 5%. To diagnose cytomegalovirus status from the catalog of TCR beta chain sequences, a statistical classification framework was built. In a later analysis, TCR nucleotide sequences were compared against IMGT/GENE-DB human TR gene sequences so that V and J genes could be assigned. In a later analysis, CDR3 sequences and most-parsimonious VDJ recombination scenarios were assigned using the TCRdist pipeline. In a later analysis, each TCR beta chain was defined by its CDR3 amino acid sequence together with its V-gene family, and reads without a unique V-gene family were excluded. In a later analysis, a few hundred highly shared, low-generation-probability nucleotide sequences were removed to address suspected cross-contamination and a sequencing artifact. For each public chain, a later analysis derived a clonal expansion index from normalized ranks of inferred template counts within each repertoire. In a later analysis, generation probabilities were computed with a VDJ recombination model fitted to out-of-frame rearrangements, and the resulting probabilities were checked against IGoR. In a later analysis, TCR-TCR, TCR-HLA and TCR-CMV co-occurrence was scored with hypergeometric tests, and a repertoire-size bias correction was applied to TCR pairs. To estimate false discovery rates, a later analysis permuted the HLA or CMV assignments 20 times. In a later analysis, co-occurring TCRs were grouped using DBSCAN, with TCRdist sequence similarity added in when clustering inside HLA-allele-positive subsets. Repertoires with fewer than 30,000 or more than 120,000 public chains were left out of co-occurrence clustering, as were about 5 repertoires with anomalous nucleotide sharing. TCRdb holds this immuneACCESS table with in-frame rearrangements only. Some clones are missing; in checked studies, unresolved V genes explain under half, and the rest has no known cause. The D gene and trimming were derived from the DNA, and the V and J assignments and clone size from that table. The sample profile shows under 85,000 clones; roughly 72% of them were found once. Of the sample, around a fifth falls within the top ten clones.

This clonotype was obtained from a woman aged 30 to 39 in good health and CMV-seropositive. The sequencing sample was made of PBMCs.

At the DNA level, the sequence is TGTGCCAGCAGCCCCTCGGTTGCAACTAATGAAAAACTGTTTTTT. Its protein is CASSPSVATNEKLFF. Recombination connected TRBV7-2 to TRBJ1-4; the D gene is not confidently resolved. V and J lose 5 bases and 0 bases, and a span of 10 bases separates them. CDR1 and CDR2, per the germline V gene, are SGHTA and FQGNSA. From cysteine to phenylalanine, the CDR3 is 15 amino acids long. The only DNA kept is the CDR3, 45 bases in frame from the first base.